The 28 T cell receptor beta chains in this list originate from one sample, sequenced in a study of beta chain features in type 1 diabetes. Study-wide points: In every one of the four CD4+ subsets, TCRB CDR3s were moderately but significantly shorter in Type 1 diabetes patients.

The authors reverse transcribed all of the isolated RNA, so sequencing captured expressed TCRB transcripts. Using immunoSEQ multiplex PCR, the repertoire was profiled, and TCRdb retains in-frame clones only, with some absent. In the table there are hundreds of thousands of clones, about 14% of which are singletons. For these TCRs, the target antigens are not known. Sequencing was done on a sample of naive CD4+ T cells from blood. The origin of the receptors is a man between 18 and 35 years old with type 1 diabetes.

The chain joins TRBV14 to TRBJ1-2; D perhaps matches TRBD1 (5 bases). Germline-derived CDR1 and CDR2 are SGHDN and FVKESK. V was shortened by 8 bases and J by 13 bases, with 20 bases between the two germline ends. CDR3 length: 12 residues. This CDR3 is CASYSLVTVRTF. CDR3 DNA: TGTGCCAGCTACAGTCTGGTGACAGTACGCACCTTC.

This clone was seen more than once but under ten times. The V and J genes are TRBV4-3 and TRBJ1-1; D not certain. This CDR3 spans 13 amino acids. CDR1 and CDR2 from the germline V gene are LGHNA and YSLEER. Trimming shortened V by 8 bases and J by 0 bases, and 10 bases separated the two germline ends. The CDR3 sequence is CASGTQMNTEAFF. Here the CDR3 DNA reads TGCGCCAGCGGTACTCAAATGAACACTGAAGCTTTCTTT.

DNA of the CDR3: TGTGCCAGCAGTGAAAGGGAAAATGAGCAGTTCTTC. Protein: CASSERENEQFF. This chain joins TRBV25-1 and TRBJ2-1; D remains ambiguous. The length of the CDR3 is 12 residues. V lost 2 bases, J lost 7 bases, and 6 bases lay in between. Germline CDR1 reads MGHDK; CDR2 reads SYGVNS.

This clone has just a few counts. This same CDR3 is encoded by further DNA sequences in the sample. The genes are TRBV29-1 and TRBJ1-1; TRBD1 aligns across 7 bases. CDR1 and CDR2 from the germline V gene are SQVTM and ANQGSEA. V was pared by 8 bases and J by 2 bases, with 8 bases of the junction left unmatched. This CDR3 spans 13 amino acids. CDR3: CSLTGKANTEAFF. The CDR3 bases are TGCAGCTTGACAGGGAAGGCTAACACTGAAGCTTTCTTT.

This clone appeared a few times. The chain recombines TRBV27 with TRBJ1-2; D ambiguous. CDR1 and CDR2 from the germline V gene are MNHEY and SMNVEV (reference sequence). V was clipped by 8 bases and J by 3 bases, with 10 bases between them. The CDR3 runs to 12 residues. CDR3 coding DNA: TGTGCCAGCGGCGAGGCCCACTATGGCTACACCTTC. Amino acid sequence: CASGEAHYGYTF.

The chain combines TRBV4-3 with TRBJ1-2, with a tentative D call TRBD1 (6 bases). Trimming took off 6 bases at V and 14 bases at J, with 22 bases between the two ends. The CDR3 covers 13 residues. Looked up from germline, CDR1 is LGHNA and CDR2 is YSLEER. Here the CDR3 reads CASSRNRDMARTF. The CDR3 coding sequence is TGCGCCAGCAGTCGGAACCGGGACATGGCTAGGACCTTC.

Concerning this clone: The sample carries other DNA sequences with the same CDR3. V and J are TRBV6-5 and TRBJ1-2; TRBD1 aligns across 7 bases. Germline CDR1 is MNHEY and CDR2 is SVGAGI. V lost 0 bases and J lost 4; bases outside the gene matches: 2. CDR3 size: 14 residues. CDR3: CASSYSSGGYGYTF. The CDR3 DNA follows: TGTGCCAGCAGTTACTCGTCAGGGGGCTATGGCTACACCTTC.

With regard to this clone: The sample contains more than one DNA sequence encoding this CDR3. The V gene is TRBV30, the J gene TRBJ2-5, with D possibly matching TRBD2 (5 bases). Trimming removed 3 bases at V and 4 bases at J, with 12 bases between. Germline CDR1 and CDR2: GTSNPN and SVGIG (reference sequence). The CDR3 has 13 residues. The CDR3 is CAWRGQGGETQYF. The CDR3 nucleotides read TGTGCCTGGAGAGGTCAAGGAGGAGAGACCCAGTACTTC.

To note about this clone: At the DNA level, this CDR3 is encoded by other sequences in the same sample as well. The chain combines TRBV7-2 with TRBJ2-3; D not certain. Per germline, CDR1 SGHTA and CDR2 FQGNSA. Trimming shortened V by 3 bases and J by 1 base, and 5 bases separated the two germline ends. The CDR3 length is 13 residues. CDR3 amino acids: CASSLKGTDTQYF. The CDR3 DNA reads as TGTGCCAGCAGCTTGAAGGGCACAGATACGCAGTATTTT. The whole variable domain, filled in from reference TRBV7-2 and TRBJ2-3, reads GAGVSQSPSNKVTEKGKDVELRCDPISGHTALYWYRQSLGQGLEFLIYFQGNSAPDKSGLPSDRFSAERTGGSVSTLTIQRTQQEDSAVYLCASSLKGTDTQYFGPGTRLTVL.

The chain employs TRBV30 and TRBJ2-7, with D perhaps matching TRBD2 (5 bases). With 6 bases removed from V and 2 bases from J, the gap between germline ends came to 20 bases. The germline V gene encodes CDR1 GTSNPN and CDR2 SVGIG (reference sequence). This CDR3 spans 15 amino acids. CDR3 bases: TGTGCCTGCCGGCCCCCCCGCAGCGGACCCTACGAGCAGTACTTC. This codes for CACRPPRSGPYEQYF.

This clone was counted between two and nine times. The chain links TRBV5-1 to TRBJ1-1; D may be TRBD1 (6 bases). Trimming removed 1 base from V and 3 bases from J, with 10 bases in between. The CDR3 spans 14 residues. The germline V gene has CDR1 SGHRS and CDR2 YFSETQ. The CDR3 DNA follows: TGCGCCAGCAGCTTGCGGGGGGCGGACACTGAAGCTTTCTTT. The encoded protein is CASSLRGADTEAFF.

This clone was counted a few times. The chain uses TRBV27 and TRBJ2-7; 7 nucleotides match TRBD1. Germline trimming cut 3 bases from V and 0 bases from J; bases unmatched to any gene: 5. CDR1 and CDR2 from the germline V gene are MNHEY and SMNVEV (reference sequence). This CDR3 contains 15 residues. The CDR3 here is CASSLKGQTSYEQYF. Here the CDR3 DNA reads TGTGCCAGCAGTTTGAAGGGACAGACCTCCTACGAGCAGTACTTC.

There are a few counts of this clone. The chain employs TRBV7-9 and TRBJ1-1; no reliable D call. There are 17 residues in the CDR3. CDR1 is SEHNR, CDR2 FQNEAQ, per germline (reference sequence). V was shortened by 5 bases and J by 5 bases, with 24 bases between the two germline ends. The CDR3: CASSNPPTSGAGTEAFF. The CDR3 bases are TGTGCCAGCAGCAACCCCCCCACTTCGGGCGCTGGGACTGAAGCTTTCTTT. Variable domain in full (rest from reference TRBV7-9 and TRBJ1-1): DTGVSQNPRHKITKRGQNVTFRCDPISEHNRLYWYRQTLGQGPEFLTYFQNEAQLEKSRLLSDRFSAERPKGSFSTLEIQRTEQGDSAMYLCASSNPPTSGAGTEAFFGQGTRLTVV.

The chain combines TRBV6-5 with TRBJ2-3; 8 nucleotides align to TRBD2. The CDR3 totals 16 residues. Trimming cost V 0 bases and J 3 bases; bases outside gene matches: 5. CDR1 and CDR2 (germline): MNHEY, SVGAGI. Here the CDR3 DNA reads TGTGCCAGCAGTTACTCGAGCGGGAGTCTAACAGATACGCAGTATTTT. The encoded protein is CASSYSSGSLTDTQYF.

This clone was observed a handful of times. The chain carries TRBV28 and TRBJ2-5; D might be TRBD1 or TRBD2, each matching 5 bases. The V end lost 4 bases, the J end lost 2 bases, and 14 bases lay between the germline ends. The CDR3 covers 15 residues. Germline V CDR1 and CDR2: MDHEN, SYDVKM. Here the CDR3 DNA reads TGTGCCAGCAGTTCGGGGACGGCCTTTCAAGAGACCCAGTACTTC. Its translation: CASSSGTAFQETQYF.

This clone has more than one count but fewer than ten. The V call is TRBV25-1, the J call TRBJ2-7; D not certain. The CDR3 extends over 14 amino acids. With 3 bases removed from V and 0 bases from J, the gap between germline ends came to 9 bases. Germline V gene lookup returns CDR1 MGHDK and CDR2 SYGVNS. The CDR3 loop is CASSEQQYSYEQYF. The DNA for the CDR3 is TGTGCCAGCAGTGAGCAACAGTACTCCTACGAGCAGTACTTC.

The chain employs TRBV11-2 and TRBJ2-3; 8 positions agree with TRBD2. Germline CDR1 is SGHAT and CDR2 is FQNNGV. The CDR3 is 15 amino acids. With V trimmed by 2 bases and J by 2 bases, 3 bases remained unmatched. CDR3 sequence reads: CASSLLAGFTDTQYF. CDR3 nucleotides: TGTGCCAGCAGCTTACTAGCGGGCTTCACAGATACGCAGTATTTT.

The J gene is TRBJ1-1, the V gene TRBV5-1, with D unresolved. Germline V gene lookup returns CDR1 SGHRS and CDR2 YFSETQ. Trimming stripped 2 bases from V and 1 base from J, with 12 bases between. The CDR3 extends over 15 amino acids. CDR3 nucleotides: TGCGCCAGCAGCTTCCTAATGACATCGAACACTGAAGCTTTCTTT. Protein product: CASSFLMTSNTEAFF.

There are a few counts of this clone. The chain is built from TRBV29-1 and TRBJ2-2; TRBD2 might be the D (5 bases). V was pared by 6 bases and J by 6 bases, with 11 bases between. The CDR3 runs to 12 residues. CDR1 SQVTM and CDR2 ANQGSEA come from the germline V gene. CDR3 coding DNA: TGCAGCGTGGAGTGTAGCGCCGGGGAGCTGTTTTTT. Protein product: CSVECSAGELFF.

This clone was seen only a few times. The J gene is TRBJ2-1, the V gene TRBV7-2; D possibly corresponds to TRBD2 (6 bases). CDR3 size: 15 residues. Trimming shortened V by 0 bases and J by 4 bases, and 10 bases separated the two germline ends. Looked up from germline, CDR1 is SGHTA and CDR2 is FQGNSA. The DNA of the CDR3 is TGTGCCAGCAGCTTAGCAGGGACTCCTTACAATGAGCAGTTCTTC. Encoded protein: CASSLAGTPYNEQFF.

This clone was counted only a few times. The gene calls are TRBV7-3 and TRBJ2-1; 12 bases match TRBD2. The CDR3 is made up of 15 amino acids. Germline CDR1 is SGHTA and CDR2 is FQGTGA. Trimming removed 5 bases from V and 8 bases from J; junction bases left unmatched: 7. CDR3 protein: CASSPLAGGPHEQFF. CDR3 DNA sequence: TGTGCCAGCAGCCCGCTAGCGGGGGGGCCACATGAGCAGTTCTTC.

V usage is TRBV7-9 and J usage is TRBJ2-3, with D uncertain. The CDR3 length is 14 residues. Trimming took off 2 bases at V and 0 bases at J, with 6 bases between the two ends. From germline, CDR1 is SEHNR and CDR2 FQNEAQ (reference sequence). CDR3 loop: CASSLHSSTDTQYF. In DNA form, the CDR3 reads TGTGCCAGCAGCTTACACTCTAGCACAGATACGCAGTATTTT.

This clone was counted a few times. The rearrangement uses TRBV2 and TRBJ1-5, with D hard to call. The CDR3 sequence is 14 residues long. From germline, CDR1 is SNHLY and CDR2 FYNNEI. With 4 bases removed from V and 7 bases from J, the gap between germline ends came to 14 bases. CDR3 DNA: TGTGCCAGCAGTGGACCGGTAAGGAGGCAGCCCCAGCATTTT. Its protein is CASSGPVRRQPQHF.

CDR3 sequence reads: CASSPSRVMAKNIQYF. The CDR3, as DNA: TGTGCCAGCAGCCCCTCCCGGGTAATGGCCAAAAACATTCAGTACTTC. The genes are TRBV7-2 and TRBJ2-4, with D hard to call. Trimming took off 5 bases at V and 1 base at J, with 15 bases between the two ends. The V gene's germline CDR1 is SGHTA and CDR2 FQGNSA. This CDR3 has 16 residues. Full variable domain (remainder filled in from reference TRBV7-2 and TRBJ2-4): GAGVSQSPSNKVTEKGKDVELRCDPISGHTALYWYRQSLGQGLEFLIYFQGNSAPDKSGLPSDRFSAERTGGSVSTLTIQRTQQEDSAVYLCASSPSRVMAKNIQYFGAGTRLSVL.

This chain uses TRBV4-1 with TRBJ1-1, with TRBD1 identical over 7 bases. The CDR3 length is 15 residues. Per the germline V gene, CDR1 is MGHRA and CDR2 is YSYEKL. Germline trimming cut 1 base from V and 4 bases from J; bases unmatched to any gene: 6. The CDR3 loop reads CASSQVETGSTEAFF. The CDR3 bases are TGCGCCAGCAGCCAAGTGGAGACAGGGAGCACTGAAGCTTTCTTT.

This clone was recorded a few times. The chain carries TRBV10-3 and TRBJ1-2; TRBD1 matches 11 bases. The CDR3 sequence is 15 residues long. Germline V gene lookup returns CDR1 ENHRY and CDR2 SYGVKD. The V gene end was trimmed by 4 bases and the J gene end by 3 bases; junction bases not matched to a gene: 4. CDR3 protein: CAISAGQGAYYGYTF. The CDR3 nucleotides read TGTGCCATCAGTGCCGGACAGGGGGCTTACTATGGCTACACCTTC.

This clone has only a few counts. The chain uses TRBV27 and TRBJ2-7; D gene unclear. CDR3 size: 16 residues. The V end was cut by 2 bases, the J end by 2 bases, with 16 bases between. CDR1 is MNHEY and CDR2 is SMNVEV in the germline V gene (reference sequence). CDR3 sequence: CASSLHRSSPTYEQYF. The CDR3 nucleotides are TGTGCCAGCAGTTTACACCGATCCTCCCCTACCTACGAGCAGTACTTC.

The sample holds a few counts of this clone. The gene calls are TRBV13 and TRBJ2-7; 11 positions agree with TRBD1. Germline CDR1 and CDR2: PRHDT and FYEKMQ (reference sequence). This CDR3 spans 15 amino acids. V lost 6 bases to trimming and J lost 6 bases; unmatched junction nucleotides: 10. CDR3 amino acids: CASRPAPGQGVEQYF. Here the CDR3 DNA reads TGTGCCAGCAGACCCGCACCGGGACAGGGGGTCGAGCAGTACTTC.